The 22 T cell receptor beta chains given below trace back to one sample, sequenced in a study of blood T cell repertoires in COVID-19. Only in-frame clones appear in the TCRdb table, and some are missing; sequencing was by immunoSEQ multiplex PCR. Altogether under 200,000 clones are present, around nine tenths being singletons, with the ten largest covering 3.7%. Material: peripheral blood. These receptor sequences come from a young man with active or convalescent COVID-19.

The chain combines TRBV3-1 (or the pseudogene TRBV3-2) with TRBJ1-1; no reliable D call. The CDR3 consists of 13 residues. Trimming stripped 5 bases from V and 4 bases from J, with 11 bases between. Germline-derived CDR1 and CDR2 are LGHDT and YNNKEL (reference sequence). CDR3 bases: TGTGCCAGCAGCTCCCCGGTGCGCACTGAAGCTTTCTTT. This gives the protein CASSSPVRTEAFF.

The chain joins TRBV5-1 to TRBJ1-2; 9 nucleotides agree with TRBD1. Germline assignment: CDR1 SGHRS and CDR2 YFSETQ. J gave up 7 bases and V 6 bases, and 10 bases lay outside the gene matches. CDR3 size: 14 residues. CDR3 residues: CASTSDRGSSGYTF. CDR3 in DNA: TGCGCCAGCACCTCCGACAGGGGGAGTAGTGGCTACACCTTC. Variable domain in full (rest from reference TRBV5-1 and TRBJ1-2): KAGVTQTPRYLIKTRGQQVTLSCSPISGHRSVSWYQQTPGQGLQFLFEYFSETQRNKGNFPGRFSGRQFSNSRSEMNVSTLELGDSALYLCASTSDRGSSGYTFGSGTRLTVV.

This clone was seen only once. This chain joins TRBV5-4 and TRBJ2-1; the D gene is possibly TRBD2 (6 bases). CDR1 is SGHNT, CDR2 YYREEE, per germline (reference sequence). The CDR3 sequence is 12 residues long. The V end was cut by 4 bases, the J end by 12 bases, with 14 bases between. The CDR3 reads CASSIGLEGQFF. CDR3 nucleotides: TGTGCCAGCAGCATTGGCCTGGAGGGGCAGTTCTTC. The variable domain in full, completed from reference TRBV5-4 and TRBJ2-1, reads ETGVTQSPTHLIKTRGQQVTLRCSSQSGHNTVSWYQQALGQGPQFIFQYYREEENGRGNFPPRFSGLQFPNYSSELNVNALELDDSALYLCASSIGLEGQFFGPGTRLTVL.

The chain employs TRBV19 and TRBJ2-1; 14 bases match TRBD2. The CDR3 spans 18 residues. V shed 6 bases, J shed 0 bases, and the junction held 7 bases outside the gene matches. CDR1 and CDR2 (germline): LNHDA, SQIVND (reference sequence). CDR3 nucleotide sequence: TGTGCCAGTAGCCCAGGGACTAGCGGGGGAGGCTCCTACAATGAGCAGTTCTTC. This codes for CASSPGTSGGGSYNEQFF.

The V and J genes are TRBV6-2 or TRBV6-3 and TRBJ2-2; 10 bases are shared with TRBD1. There are 19 residues in the CDR3. Germline V CDR1 and CDR2: MNHEY, SVGEGT. V shed 4 bases and J 2 bases; nucleotides not matched to a gene: 13. The CDR3 DNA follows: TGTGCCAGCAGTTCCAAGGACAGGGGGGCCAAAATCAACACCGGGGAGCTGTTTTTT. Protein product: CASSSKDRGAKINTGELFF.

The chain couples TRBV7-8 to TRBJ1-1, with 7 positions matching TRBD1. This CDR3 has 15 residues. Germline assignment: CDR1 SGHVS and CDR2 FQNEAQ. Trimming at V came to 1 base and at J to 4 bases, leaving 6 bases not matched to a gene. The CDR3 bases are TGTGCCAGCAGCTTAGACAGGGGAGGTGTCACTGAAGCTTTCTTT. This encodes CASSLDRGGVTEAFF.

Written as DNA, the CDR3 is TGTGCCTGGAGTGGGGAGGATGCCCGGGGTGCCTACAATGAGCAGTTCTTC. This codes for CAWSGEDARGAYNEQFF. J is TRBJ2-1 and V is TRBV30, with a possible D match to TRBD2 (6 bases). Deletions cut 1 base from V and 2 bases from J, with 18 bases between. Per the germline V gene, CDR1 is GTSNPN and CDR2 is SVGIG (reference sequence). The CDR3 is 17 amino acids.

The chain carries TRBV20-1 and TRBJ1-2, with 8 positions matching TRBD1. This CDR3 has 14 amino acids. CDR1 DFQATT and CDR2 SNEGSKA come from the germline V gene (reference sequence). The V segment lost 3 bases and the J segment 6 bases; nucleotides outside the gene matches: 9. The CDR3 sequence: CSASSGQGEHGYTF. The DNA of the CDR3 is TGCAGTGCTAGTTCCGGACAGGGAGAACATGGCTACACCTTC.

This chain uses TRBV7-2 with TRBJ2-7, with 8 bases matching TRBD2. Trimming took 2 bases from V and 0 from J; bases not matched to a gene: 6. This CDR3 comprises 16 residues. Germline CDR1 SGHTA, CDR2 FQGNSA. CDR3 DNA sequence: TGTGCCAGCAGCTTACGAGGGACTAGGAGCTCCTACGAGCAGTACTTC. It codes for CASSLRGTRSSYEQYF.

The J gene is TRBJ2-7, the V gene TRBV27; TRBD1 agrees at 7 bases. V trimming: 2 bases; J trimming: 3 bases; junction bases outside the gene matches: 4. Germline V gene data show CDR1 as MNHEY and CDR2 as SMNVEV (reference sequence). The CDR3 has 14 amino acids. DNA for the CDR3: TGTGCCAGCAGTTTAGACAGGGTAGGCTACGAGCAGTACTTC. Protein sequence: CASSLDRVGYEQYF.

This chain joins TRBV24-1 and TRBJ2-3, with TRBD1 matching 9 bases. The ends lost 9 bases at V and 3 bases at J; junction bases unmatched: 9. Germline V gives CDR1 KGHDR, CDR2 SFDVKD. This CDR3 is built from 15 residues. CDR3 amino acids: CATGLGQGLTDTQYF. The DNA for the CDR3 is TGTGCCACCGGCCTCGGACAGGGGCTGACAGATACGCAGTATTTT.

The J gene is TRBJ2-7, the V gene TRBV24-1; D possibly corresponds to TRBD1 (6 bases). The CDR3 contains 14 residues. The V end lost 6 bases, the J end lost 2 bases, and 13 bases lay between the germline ends. Germline values: CDR1 KGHDR, CDR2 SFDVKD. CDR3 sequence reads: CATSRTGIPYEQYF. CDR3 bases: TGTGCCACCAGTCGAACAGGGATCCCCTACGAGCAGTACTTC.

The V call is TRBV3-1 (or the pseudogene TRBV3-2), the J call TRBJ2-3; 11 nucleotides match TRBD2. Trimming cost V 6 bases and J 1 base; bases outside gene matches: 9. The CDR3 is made up of 17 amino acids. The V gene's germline CDR1 is LGHDT and CDR2 YNNKEL (reference sequence). The CDR3 coding sequence is TGTGCCAGCAGTGGGGGCCCGGGACTAGCGGGCACAGATACGCAGTATTTT. It yields the protein CASSGGPGLAGTDTQYF.

This chain links TRBV5-8 with TRBJ2-4, with 9 bases fitting TRBD1. The CDR3 totals 16 residues. The ends lost 4 bases at V and 6 bases at J; junction bases unmatched: 11. Germline V gives CDR1 SGHTS, CDR2 YDEGEE. In nucleotides, the CDR3 is TGTGCCAGCAGCGACGTAAAAGACAGGGGGACAAACATTCAGTACTTC. This translates into CASSDVKDRGTNIQYF.

This CDR3 reads CATSDLGQGTMNTEAFF. The CDR3 DNA reads TGTGCCACCAGTGATCTAGGACAGGGGACAATGAACACTGAAGCTTTCTTT. The chain couples TRBV24-1 to TRBJ1-1; 9 nucleotides line up with TRBD1. The J segment lost 0 bases and the V segment lost 3 bases, leaving 7 bases of the junction unmatched. CDR3 size: 17 residues. Germline V gene sequence: CDR1 KGHDR, CDR2 SFDVKD.

This chain connects TRBV19 to TRBJ1-1, with a weak D call TRBD1 (5 bases). The CDR3 is 15 residues long. CDR1 and CDR2 (germline): LNHDA, SQIVND (reference sequence). V was trimmed by 7 bases and J by 0 bases, leaving 15 bases between them. The CDR3 DNA reads TGTGCCAGTACCCGCTGGGGCCTAATGAACACTGAAGCTTTCTTT. It specifies CASTRWGLMNTEAFF.

V gene TRBV7-9 combines with J gene TRBJ1-4; TRBD1 might be the D (6 bases). Germline V gene lookup returns CDR1 SEHNR and CDR2 FQNEAQ (reference sequence). The V end was cut by 6 bases, the J end by 5 bases, with 13 bases between. The CDR3 runs to 14 residues. The CDR3 spells CASRPRQGNEKLFF. The CDR3 DNA is TGTGCCAGCAGACCGAGGCAGGGGAATGAAAAACTGTTTTTT.

This clone has only a few counts. The chain employs TRBV5-1 and TRBJ2-2; D is unclear. Germline V gives CDR1 SGHRS, CDR2 YFSETQ. The V and J ends lost 2 bases and 0 bases respectively, with 11 bases between them. The CDR3 runs to 16 residues. CDR3 nucleotide sequence: TGCGCCAGCAGCTTAATTGCACAGACGAACACCGGGGAGCTGTTTTTT. Amino acid sequence: CASSLIAQTNTGELFF.

This chain joins TRBV7-6 and TRBJ1-3; D remains unclear. Trimming took 1 base from V and 8 from J, leaving 6 bases between them. Germline-derived CDR1 and CDR2 are SGHVS and FNYEAQ. This CDR3 spans 12 amino acids. The chain's CDR3 is CASSLVGDTIYF. The CDR3 region has the DNA TGTGCCAGCAGCTTAGTCGGGGACACCATATATTTT.

V and J are TRBV7-2 and TRBJ1-3; D might be TRBD1 (5 bases). Trimming removed 6 bases from V and 0 bases from J, with 12 bases in between. CDR1 is SGHTA and CDR2 is FQGNSA in the germline V gene. The CDR3 loop spans 15 amino acids. The CDR3 nucleotides are TGTGCCAGCAGTCGTACAGGTTACTCTGGAAACACCATATATTTT. Residues: CASSRTGYSGNTIYF.

V is TRBV11-3 and J is TRBJ2-2; a weak D match, TRBD1 (5 bases). V lost 0 bases to trimming and J lost 1 base, with 9 bases between them. Germline CDR1 and CDR2: SGHNT and YENEEA. The CDR3 loop spans 16 amino acids. Here the CDR3 DNA reads TGTGCCAGCAGCTTAGACGAAGACAGGAACACCGGGGAGCTGTTTTTT. It translates to CASSLDEDRNTGELFF.

The rearrangement uses TRBV29-1 and TRBJ2-1; D gene uncertain. Between the trimmed V and J ends, which lost 7 bases and 2 bases, there was a span of 12 bases. Germline V gene lookup returns CDR1 SQVTM and CDR2 ANQGSEA. The CDR3 totals 13 residues. The CDR3 region is CSATETAYNEQFF. CDR3 in DNA: TGCAGCGCCACGGAGACGGCCTACAATGAGCAGTTCTTC.